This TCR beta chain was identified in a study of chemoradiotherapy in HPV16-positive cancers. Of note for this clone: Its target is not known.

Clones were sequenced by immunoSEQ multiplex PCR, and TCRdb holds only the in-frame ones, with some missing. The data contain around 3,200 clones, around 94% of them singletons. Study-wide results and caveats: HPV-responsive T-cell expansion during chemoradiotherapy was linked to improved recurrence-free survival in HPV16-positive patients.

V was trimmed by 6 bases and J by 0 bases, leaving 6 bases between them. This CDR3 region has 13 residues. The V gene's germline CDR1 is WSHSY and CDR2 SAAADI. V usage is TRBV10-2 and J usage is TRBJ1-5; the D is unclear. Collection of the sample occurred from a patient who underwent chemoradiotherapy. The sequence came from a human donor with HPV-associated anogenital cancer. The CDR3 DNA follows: TGCGCCAGCAGAGGGAATAGCAATCAGCCCCAGCATTTT. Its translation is CASRGNSNQPQHF.